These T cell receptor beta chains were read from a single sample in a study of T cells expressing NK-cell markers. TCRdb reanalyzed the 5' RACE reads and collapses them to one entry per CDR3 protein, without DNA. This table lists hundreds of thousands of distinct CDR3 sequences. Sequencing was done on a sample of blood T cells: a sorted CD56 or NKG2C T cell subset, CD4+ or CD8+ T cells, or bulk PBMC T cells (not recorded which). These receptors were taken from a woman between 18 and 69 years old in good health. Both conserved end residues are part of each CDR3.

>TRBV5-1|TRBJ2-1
CASSLVVVSLNEQFF
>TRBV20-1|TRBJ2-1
CSAPKVRESYNEQFF
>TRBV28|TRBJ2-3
CASSWGPLASTDTQYF
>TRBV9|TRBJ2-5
CASSAGTEGTQYF
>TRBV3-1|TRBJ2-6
CASSRTTGGANVLTF
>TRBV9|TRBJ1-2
CASSSQGQVVYGYTF
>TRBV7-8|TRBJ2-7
CASSSGGLAYEQYF
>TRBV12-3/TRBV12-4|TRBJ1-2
CASRETGRNYGYTF
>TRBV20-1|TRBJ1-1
CSAPGLGEAFF
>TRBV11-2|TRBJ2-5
CASSLTGGAETQYF
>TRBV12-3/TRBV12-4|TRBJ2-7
CASRAGTRGEQYF
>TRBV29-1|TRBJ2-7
CSVGGQGAYEQYF
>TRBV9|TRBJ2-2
CASSVGTSTGELFF
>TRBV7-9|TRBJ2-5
CASTIRGMMETQYF
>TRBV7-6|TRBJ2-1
CASSLTGGTSASYNEQFF
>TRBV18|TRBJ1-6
CASSLLLWDNSPLHF
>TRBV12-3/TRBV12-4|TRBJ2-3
CASRVTSVTDTQYF
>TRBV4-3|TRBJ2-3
CASSSWLRTDTQYF
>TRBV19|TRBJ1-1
CASSPPGEAFF
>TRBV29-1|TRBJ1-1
CSVLSGGMNTEAFF
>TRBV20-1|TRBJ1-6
CSAGPQSSYNSPLHF
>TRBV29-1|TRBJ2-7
CSVAAGVDEQYF
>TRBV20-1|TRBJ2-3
CSARDPRADTQYF
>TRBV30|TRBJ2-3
CAWTKTSGTPDTQYF
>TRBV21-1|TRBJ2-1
CASSKLMSNEQFF
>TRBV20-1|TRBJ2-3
CSASSTSMLDTQYF
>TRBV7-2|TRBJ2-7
CASSLRQGSLLYEQYF
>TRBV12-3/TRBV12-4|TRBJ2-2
CASRRLPGTWELFF
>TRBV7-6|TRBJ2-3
CASSSNRGVGTDTQYF
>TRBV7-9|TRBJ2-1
CASSLVGTGKNNEQFF
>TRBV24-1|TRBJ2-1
CATSGPPQGHNEQFF
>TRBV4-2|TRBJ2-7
CASSQEMSYNEQYF
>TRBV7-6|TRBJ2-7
CASSPQTGGPGEQYF
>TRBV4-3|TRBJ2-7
CASSRSRAYSYEQYF
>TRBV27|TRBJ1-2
CASSLSVPSLDGYTF
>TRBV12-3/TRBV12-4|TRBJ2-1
CASSLGLAYNEQFF
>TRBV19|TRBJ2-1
CASLDLAGVLSEQFF
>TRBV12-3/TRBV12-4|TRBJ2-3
CASSQDRGSDTQYF
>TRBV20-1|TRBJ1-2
CSARVLGQGPHYGYTF